This T cell receptor beta chain was obtained from a study of blood T cell repertoires in COVID-19 (dated by TCRdb to the early 2020s). Regarding the complete study: Samples from collaborators originated in the United States, Italy and Spain and spanned both the acute and convalescent phases of COVID-19. Where available, HLA class I and class II types were taken from metadata supplied by the sample provider and were not determined by assay-based typing. The samples were drawn from two sources: the first 160 participants of the ongoing ImmuneRACE study, and 1,254 subjects contributed by 6 global collaborators. Subjects who had been exposed to COVID-19, were actively infected with it, or had recovered from it provided the deeply sampled blood TCRbeta repertoires that made up the dataset. The sample metadata nearly always contained a de-identified subject ID, COVID-19 status, age in years and sex. The prospective study material was composed of cDNA or gDNA derived from T cells, B-cell-depleted T cells, or PBMCs. A freely available public database, intended as a resource for researchers studying the immune response to SARS-CoV-2, is where the repertoires were released.

One collaborating source in Seattle enrolled patients during active infection and followed them longitudinally through the course of disease. Collaborating institutions collected whole blood in K2EDTA tubes following their own protocols. For TCRbeta analysis, collaborators shipped samples in one of three forms: frozen whole blood, isolated PBMCs, or DNA extracted from either of those sample types. The CDR3 measures 16 amino acids from cysteine to phenylalanine. Only the CDR3 portion is preserved as DNA: 48 bases, with reading frame beginning at the first base. Trimming removed 0 bases from V and 6 bases from J; the gene matches leave 6 bases unexplained. The germline V gene (reference sequence) provides CDR1 SGHNT and CDR2 YYREEE. TCRbeta CDR3 regions were amplified from genomic DNA by means of the immunoSEQ Assay, a bias-controlled multiplex PCR. In the source study's methods: Nucleated cell counts per sample were estimated from amplification of reference gene primers within the assay. To quantify the absolute abundance of each unique TCRbeta CDR3 rearrangement, sequence reads were collapsed and filtered. Productive Simpson clonality was computed per sample as the square root of Simpson's diversity index over productive rearrangements. As stored in TCRdb, this immuneACCESS dataset retains in-frame rearrangements with V and J assigned. A fraction of the clones does not appear; measured against another copy, unresolved V genes explain less than half of the discrepancy, and the remainder lacks a known reason. Clonal size and the V and J genes are those of that table, whereas D and trimming came from the DNA. This sample gives 300,000 to 400,000 clones in total; around 90% of them show up just once. Of the sample, around 9.9% falls within the top ten clones.

Concerning this clone: Which antigen it targets is not known. There are no base qualities to consult, and no much larger clone falls within one base.

What the research found in general, with its limitations: How much clinical and demographic metadata was included differed by source and by participant, and the metadata was provided uncurated.

Sample: peripheral blood. This sequence uses TRBV5-4 and TRBJ2-2, with 9 bases aligning to TRBD1. This TCR came from a man aged 25-45 years with COVID-19, enrolled during active disease. This receptor has the CDR3 CASSLGAGQGPGELFF. The nucleotide sequence is TGTGCCAGCAGCTTGGGGGCGGGACAGGGTCCCGGGGAGCTGTTTTTT. Supplemented by the reference TRBV5-4 and TRBJ2-2 proteins around the CDR3, the complete variable domain is ETGVTQSPTHLIKTRGQQVTLRCSSQSGHNTVSWYQQALGQGPQFIFQYYREEENGRGNFPPRFSGLQFPNYSSELNVNALELDDSALYLCASSLGAGQGPGELFFGEGSRLTVL.